Included here is one TCR beta chain sequence, with context. Antigen specificity is unknown. This CDR3 has 14 amino acids. Per the germline V gene, CDR1 is SNHLY and CDR2 is FYNNEI. The V segment lost 7 bases and the J segment 2 bases; nucleotides outside the gene matches: 8. Cyclophosphamide on days +3 and +4 followed busulfan-fludarabine conditioning and a marrow graft. This sample was included in a study of T cells after posttransplantation cyclophosphamide. Overall study findings and caveats: Tissue-infiltrating T cells from skin or gut overlapped little with blood T cells. Recipient CMV seropositivity and CMV reactivation strongly tracked TRB clonality. Later blood repertoires were often dominated by clones from the donor CD8+ memory compartment.

The method was immunoSEQ multiplex PCR; TCRdb's version includes in-frame clones alone and lacks a portion of them. The repertoire includes about 19,000 clones, approximately 69% of them detected once, and 25% to 30% sits in the top ten. This sequence was found in a male patient in his 30s who received an allogeneic stem cell transplant from a related donor, was CMV-positive, and had acute GVHD only. Some T cells may be transferred from the graft donor. Here the sequenced sample was PBMCs, taken after an allogeneic stem cell transplant with post-transplant cyclophosphamide. The V call is TRBV2, the J call TRBJ2-7, with 7 bases aligning to TRBD2. Here the CDR3 reads CASTRTSRTYEQYF. CDR3 DNA sequence: TGTGCCAGCACCCGGACTAGTAGGACCTACGAGCAGTACTTC.